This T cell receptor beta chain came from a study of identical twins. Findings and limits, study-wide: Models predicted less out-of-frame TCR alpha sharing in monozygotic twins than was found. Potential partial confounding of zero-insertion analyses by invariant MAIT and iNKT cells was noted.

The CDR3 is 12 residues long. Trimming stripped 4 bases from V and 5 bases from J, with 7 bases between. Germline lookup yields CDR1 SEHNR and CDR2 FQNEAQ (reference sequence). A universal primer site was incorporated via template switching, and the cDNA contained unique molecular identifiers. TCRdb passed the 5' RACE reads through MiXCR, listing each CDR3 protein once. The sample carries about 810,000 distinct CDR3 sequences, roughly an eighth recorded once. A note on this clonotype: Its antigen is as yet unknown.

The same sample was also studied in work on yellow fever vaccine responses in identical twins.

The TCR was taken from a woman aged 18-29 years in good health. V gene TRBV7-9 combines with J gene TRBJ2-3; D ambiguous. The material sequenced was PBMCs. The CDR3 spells CASSSTKDTQYF. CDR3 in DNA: TGTGCCAGCAGCTCTACAAAAGATACGCAGTATTTT.